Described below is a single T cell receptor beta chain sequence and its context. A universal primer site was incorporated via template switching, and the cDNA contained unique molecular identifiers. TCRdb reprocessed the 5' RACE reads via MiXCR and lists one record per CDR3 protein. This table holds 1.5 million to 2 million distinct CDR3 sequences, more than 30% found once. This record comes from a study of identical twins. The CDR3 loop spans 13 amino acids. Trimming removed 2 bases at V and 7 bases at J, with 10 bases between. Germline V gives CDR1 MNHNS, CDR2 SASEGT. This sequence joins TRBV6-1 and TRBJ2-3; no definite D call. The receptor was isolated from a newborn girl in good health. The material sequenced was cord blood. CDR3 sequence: CASSEWKSNTQYF. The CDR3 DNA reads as TGTGCCAGCAGTGAATGGAAAAGTAATACGCAGTATTTT.